What follows are 28 T cell receptor beta chains derived from one specimen sequenced in a study of cytomegalovirus exposure and HLA in healthy donors. Vbeta (60) and Jbeta (13) primers were used in the PCR. The data were produced by immunoSEQ multiplex PCR, yet TCRdb's version contains in-frame clones alone and is incomplete. The sample carries roughly 61,000 clones, around 82% recorded once. The sequencing input was PBMCs. These receptors all stem from a male donor in good health and CMV-seronegative.

This clone came up a few times. The V gene is TRBV27, the J gene TRBJ1-2; 10 nucleotides agree with TRBD1. V was clipped by 7 bases and J by 8 bases; unmatched bases: 16. The CDR3 has 16 amino acids. Germline CDR1 and CDR2: MNHEY and SMNVEV (reference sequence). The CDR3 DNA is TGTGCCAGCACCTCACCCCCCCTCGGGACAGGGGACGGCTACACCTTC. Protein sequence: CASTSPPLGTGDGYTF.

V usage is TRBV19 and J usage is TRBJ2-5; D might be TRBD2 (7 bases). The CDR3 has 16 residues. Trimming removed 4 bases at V and 5 bases at J, with 20 bases between. Per germline, CDR1 LNHDA and CDR2 SQIVND (reference sequence). The CDR3 DNA reads TGTGCCAGTAGTAGGGCCCTGGTCAGGGGAGGGGAGACCCAGTACTTC. Residues: CASSRALVRGGETQYF.

V is TRBV9 and J is TRBJ2-5, with D unresolved. This CDR3 spans 13 amino acids. With 0 bases removed from V and 5 bases from J, the gap between germline ends came to 8 bases. The V gene's germline CDR1 is SGDLS and CDR2 YYNGEE. The CDR3 is CASSVGLEETQYF. The CDR3 bases are TGTGCCAGCAGCGTAGGGCTAGAGGAGACCCAGTACTTC.

J is TRBJ2-5 and V is TRBV6-1; possibly TRBD1 for D (6 bases). There are 15 residues in the CDR3. Looked up from germline, CDR1 is MNHNS and CDR2 is SASEGT. Deletions cut 0 bases from V and 1 base from J, with 9 bases between. The CDR3 region is CASSEAYRVQETQYF. In DNA, the CDR3 is TGTGCCAGCAGTGAAGCTTACAGGGTCCAAGAGACCCAGTACTTC.

The chain joins TRBV9 to TRBJ2-7; 7 nucleotides match TRBD2. The CDR3 extends over 14 amino acids. The V and J ends lost 4 bases and 3 bases, in that order; junction bases with no gene match: 7. Germline CDR1 and CDR2: SGDLS and YYNGEE. The CDR3 region has the DNA TGTGCCAGCAGCTCGGGAGGATCCAACTACGAGCAGTACTTC. Its translation is CASSSGGSNYEQYF.

This chain links TRBV7-3 with TRBJ2-5; 7 bases are a match to TRBD2. J gave up 2 bases and V 2 bases, and 8 bases lay outside the gene matches. The CDR3 runs 16 residues. Germline CDR1 reads SGHTA; CDR2 reads FQGTGA. The DNA for the CDR3 is TGTGCCAGCAGCTTAGGGTTAGCGGGTGAACAAGAGACCCAGTACTTC. This encodes CASSLGLAGEQETQYF.

The chain links TRBV7-6 to TRBJ2-1, with TRBD2 matching 7 bases. The CDR3 length is 16 residues. J lost 0 bases, V lost 2 bases, and 4 bases had no gene match. Looked up from germline, CDR1 is SGHVS and CDR2 is FNYEAQ. The CDR3 protein is CASSLRAGNSYNEQFF. The CDR3 DNA reads TGTGCCAGCAGCTTAAGAGCGGGGAACTCCTACAATGAGCAGTTCTTC. Using reference TRBV7-6 and TRBJ2-1 for the parts outside the CDR3, the full variable domain is GAGVSQSPRYKVTKRGQDVALRCDPISGHVSLYWYRQALGQGPEFLTYFNYEAQQDKSGLPNDRFSAERPEGSISTLTIQRTEQRDSAMYRCASSLRAGNSYNEQFFGPGTRLTVL.

The rearrangement uses TRBV7-9 and TRBJ2-1; 10 bases align to TRBD2. The junction had 7 bases not matched to a gene; V was cut back by 4 bases and J by 1 base. Germline V gives CDR1 SEHNR, CDR2 FQNEAQ (reference sequence). CDR3 length: 17 residues. Written as DNA, the CDR3 is TGTGCCAGCAGCTCCACAGCGGGGGGGGTATCCTACAATGAGCAGTTCTTC. Its translation: CASSSTAGGVSYNEQFF.

This clone has more than one count but fewer than ten. The chain carries TRBV6-5 and TRBJ1-6, with a tentative D call TRBD1 (6 bases). Per the germline V gene, CDR1 is MNHEY and CDR2 is SVGAGI. The CDR3 sequence is 15 residues long. V lost 8 bases, J lost 6 bases, and 17 bases lay in between. CDR3 DNA: TGTGCCAGCCTCGAGGGGGGGCCGGGTAATTCACCCCTCCACTTT. Translated: CASLEGGPGNSPLHF.

The chain has TRBV9 and TRBJ2-2; D gene ambiguous. Trimming took 4 bases from V and 4 from J, leaving 11 bases between them. CDR3 length equals 14 residues. Germline V gene lookup returns CDR1 SGDLS and CDR2 YYNGEE. CDR3 amino acids: CASSLTPLTGELFF. As DNA, the CDR3 is TGTGCCAGCAGCCTAACCCCCCTCACCGGGGAGCTGTTTTTT.

The chain combines TRBV5-6 with TRBJ1-4, with a weak D call TRBD1 (5 bases). Trimming removed 0 bases at V and 6 bases at J, with 9 bases between. Germline CDR1 reads SGHDT; CDR2 reads YYEEEE. This CDR3 is built from 14 residues. CDR3 amino acids: CASSLGGEDEKLFF. CDR3 nucleotide sequence: TGTGCCAGCAGCTTGGGGGGGGAGGATGAAAAACTGTTTTTT.

This clone was detected once. The chain is built from TRBV2 and TRBJ2-2; a weak D match, TRBD1 (6 bases). Trimming cost V 4 bases and J 7 bases, with 16 bases left between them. Germline V gives CDR1 SNHLY, CDR2 FYNNEI. The CDR3 sequence is 15 residues long. CDR3 residues: CASSGYRVYGGELFF. CDR3 DNA: TGTGCCAGCAGTGGTTACAGGGTATATGGCGGGGAGCTGTTTTTT.

V is TRBV27 and J is TRBJ1-5; the match to TRBD1 covers 7 bases. The germline V gene has CDR1 MNHEY and CDR2 SMNVEV (reference sequence). Germline trimming cut 0 bases from V and 9 bases from J; bases unmatched to any gene: 8. This CDR3 has 15 residues. The CDR3 sequence is CASSLSGTADRPQHF. CDR3 DNA: TGTGCCAGCAGTTTATCCGGGACAGCCGATCGGCCCCAGCATTTT.

J is TRBJ2-3 and V is TRBV30; a weak D match, TRBD1 (7 bases). This CDR3 is built from 15 residues. Per the germline V gene, CDR1 is GTSNPN and CDR2 is SVGIG (reference sequence). Deletions cut 3 bases from V and 1 base from J, with 14 bases between. The chain's CDR3 is CAWRREGGGTDTQYF. CDR3 sequence (DNA): TGTGCCTGGAGGCGGGAAGGGGGCGGCACAGATACGCAGTATTTT.

The chain carries TRBV7-2 and TRBJ1-1, with D maybe TRBD1 (5 bases). Trimming removed 1 base at V and 6 bases at J, with 15 bases between. Germline V CDR1 and CDR2: SGHTA, FQGNSA. The CDR3 consists of 15 residues. The CDR3 nucleotides are TGTGCCAGCAGCTTAGGACCAGGGCGGGGGGCTGAAGCTTTCTTT. It encodes CASSLGPGRGAEAFF.

The chain joins TRBV27 to TRBJ2-4, with 10 bases matching TRBD1. This CDR3 is 14 amino acids long. V shed 4 bases, J shed 6 bases, and the junction held 3 bases outside the gene matches. Germline values: CDR1 MNHEY, CDR2 SMNVEV (reference sequence). The CDR3 here is CASSSWDRGNIQYF. The CDR3 nucleotides are TGTGCCAGCAGTTCATGGGACAGGGGAAACATTCAGTACTTC.

As regards this clone: The sample contains more than one DNA sequence encoding this CDR3. The chain uses TRBV7-2 and TRBJ1-6, with D possibly matching TRBD1 (5 bases). This CDR3 contains 14 residues. The germline V gene has CDR1 SGHTA and CDR2 FQGNSA. Deletions cut 2 bases from V and 7 bases from J, with 9 bases between. CDR3 in amino acids: CASSLKTANSPLHF. In DNA form, the CDR3 reads TGTGCCAGCAGCTTAAAGACAGCAAATTCACCCCTCCACTTT.

The gene calls are TRBV29-1 and TRBJ2-3; 7 bases align to TRBD1. Germline V gives CDR1 SQVTM, CDR2 ANQGSEA. V was pared by 3 bases and J by 2 bases, with 2 bases of the junction left unmatched. The CDR3 is made up of 13 amino acids. CDR3 loop: CSVEGTATDTQYF. The DNA of the CDR3 is TGCAGCGTTGAGGGGACAGCCACAGATACGCAGTATTTT.

The rearrangement links TRBV10-2 to TRBJ2-2, with TRBD1 matching 8 bases. Germline V gives CDR1 WSHSY, CDR2 SAAADI. V gave up 6 bases and J gave up 7 bases; unmatched junction bases: 7. The CDR3 is 14 amino acids. The CDR3 DNA reads as TGCGCCAGCAGATTTCAGGGGGCCCTCGGGGAGCTGTTTTTT. As protein: CASRFQGALGELFF.

The rearrangement joins TRBV27 to TRBJ2-4, with 11 positions matching TRBD2. V shed 7 bases and J 0 bases; nucleotides not matched to a gene: 11. Germline lookup yields CDR1 MNHEY and CDR2 SMNVEV (reference sequence). The CDR3 consists of 18 residues. The CDR3 protein is CASNPGLAGGPAKNIQYF. CDR3 bases: TGTGCCAGCAATCCAGGGCTAGCGGGGGGACCAGCCAAAAACATTCAGTACTTC.

CDR3 in amino acids: CASSPLAPSTDTQYF. DNA for the CDR3: TGTGCCAGCAGCCCTCTAGCGCCCAGCACAGATACGCAGTATTTT. This chain links TRBV7-2 with TRBJ2-3; TRBD2 is a possible D gene (6 bases). The CDR3 has 15 residues. Germline CDR1 reads SGHTA; CDR2 reads FQGNSA. Trimming cost V 5 bases and J 0 bases, with 12 bases left between them.

The chain is built from TRBV4-2 and TRBJ2-1, with a possible D match to TRBD1 (6 bases). Deletions cut 1 base from V and 6 bases from J, with 10 bases between. This CDR3 has 14 amino acids. Germline lookup yields CDR1 LGHNA and CDR2 YNFKEQ. The CDR3 loop reads CASSQVGHPNEQFF. CDR3 in DNA: TGTGCCAGCAGCCAAGTGGGACACCCCAATGAGCAGTTCTTC.

This clone was seen a handful of times. The chain joins TRBV19 to TRBJ1-4; TRBD1 matches at 8 bases. The V gene end was trimmed by 3 bases and the J gene end by 3 bases; junction bases not matched to a gene: 3. The CDR3 has 15 amino acids. Germline CDR1 reads LNHDA; CDR2 reads SQIVND (reference sequence). The CDR3, as DNA: TGTGCCAGTAGTATGGGGGGACAGGCTAATGAAAAACTGTTTTTT. Its translation: CASSMGGQANEKLFF.

The genes are TRBV6-5 and TRBJ1-2; D perhaps matches TRBD1 (5 bases). CDR1 and CDR2 (germline): MNHEY, SVGAGI. The CDR3 length is 13 residues. V was trimmed by 4 bases and J by 7 bases, leaving 13 bases between them. In DNA, the CDR3 is TGTGCCAGCAGTTCCCTCGGGACTGGTGGCTACACCTTC. Protein: CASSSLGTGGYTF.

The V gene is TRBV27, the J gene TRBJ2-1; D unclear. V was shortened by 7 bases and J by 7 bases, with 14 bases between the two germline ends. In germline, CDR1 is MNHEY, CDR2 SMNVEV (reference sequence). The length of the CDR3 is 13 residues. CDR3 nucleotides: TGTGCCAGCACCCTCGTGGTGAGGAATGAGCAGTTCTTC. Its translation: CASTLVVRNEQFF.

This clone was seen once. The rearrangement uses TRBV27 and TRBJ1-6, with 7 bases lining up with TRBD1. This CDR3 comprises 15 residues. The germline CDR1 and CDR2 sequences are MNHEY and SMNVEV (reference sequence). The trim removed 7 bases at V and 0 bases at J, leaving 3 bases unmatched. The CDR3 sequence: CASMTGSSYNSPLHF. The CDR3 nucleotides read TGTGCCAGCATGACAGGGAGCTCCTATAATTCACCCCTCCACTTT.

The chain has TRBV12-2 and TRBJ1-5; the table calls TRBD1, which could not be checked here. TRBV12-2 is noted as a pseudogene. This CDR3 region has 16 residues. CDR3 amino acids: CASREGQGVCNQPQHF. Written as DNA, the CDR3 is TGTGCAAGTCGGGAGGGACAGGGAGTATGCAATCAGCCCCAGCATTTT.

The chain joins TRBV4-1 to TRBJ2-4, with D maybe TRBD1 (8 bases). CDR3 length: 18 amino acids. Germline CDR1 MGHRA, CDR2 YSYEKL. The ends were cut back, 6 bases at V and 3 bases at J, with 24 bases in the middle. The CDR3 region is CASSHRSEQGGIKNIQYF. For the CDR3, the DNA is TGCGCCAGCAGTCACCGGTCCGAACAGGGGGGGATCAAAAACATTCAGTACTTC.